The rows below give T cell receptor beta chains drawn from one sample of a study of blood T cells in healthy people across ages. TCRdb re-called the 5' RACE reads through MiXCR, storing one row per CDR3 protein. The table has roughly 1.5 million distinct CDR3 sequences, 35% to 45% seen once; the top ten hold more than 4%. The sample taken for sequencing was blood. Every receptor here comes from a woman younger than 30 in good health. Each CDR3 is given with its conserved first and last residue. D genes are given only for firm matches. The size field is filled for only some rows; it gives once, few, many or a size class.

j_call d_call v_call clone_size cdr3_aa cdr3_nt
TRBJ2-1 TRBD1 TRBV20-1 many CSAVDRGSYNEQFF TGCAGTGCCGTAGACAGGGGGTCTTACAATGAGCAGTTCTTC
TRBJ2-5 . TRBV7-3 . CASSITRTNSEQYF TGTGCCAGCAGCATAACTCGGACAAACTCTGAGCAGTACTTC
TRBJ2-1 . TRBV30 . CAWKRRQGGNEQFF TGTGCCTGGAAACGTCGACAGGGAGGCAATGAGCAGTTCTTC
TRBJ1-5 TRBD1 TRBV4-1 . CASSQAGTGLFQPQHF TGCGCCAGCAGCCAGGCCGGGACAGGGCTCTTTCAGCCCCAGCATTTT
TRBJ1-2 TRBD1 TRBV6-1 few CASSEKTGNYGYTF TGTGCCAGCAGTGAGAAGACAGGGAACTATGGCTACACCTTC
TRBJ2-2 TRBD1 TRBV7-6 . CASSSRPGQGTGELFF TGTGCCAGCAGCTCTAGACCGGGACAGGGGACCGGGGAGCTGTTTTTT
TRBJ2-1 TRBD2 TRBV5-5 few CASSFFAVAGGNEQFF TGTGCCAGCAGCTTTTTCGCGGTAGCGGGGGGAAATGAGCAGTTCTTC
TRBJ2-3 . TRBV14 few CASSQDTVRGDTQYF TGTGCCAGCAGCCAAGATACTGTTCGGGGAGATACGCAGTATTTT
TRBJ2-3 TRBD1 TRBV5-5 once CASSLFRRQGGTDTQYF TGTGCCAGCAGCTTGTTCCGGCGACAGGGAGGCACAGATACGCAGTATTTT
TRBJ2-7 TRBD2 TRBV11-2 once CASSPFFVQAPAGGTSSYEQYF TGTGCCAGCAGCCCCTTTTTTGTTCAGGCTCCAGCGGGGGGCACCTCCTCCTACGAGCAGTACTTC
TRBJ2-2 . TRBV11-1 . CASSLGVRTLSTGELFF TGTGCCAGCAGCTTAGGAGTTCGGACTCTGAGTACCGGGGAGCTGTTTTTT
TRBJ2-5 . TRBV19 few CASSNDLEETQYF TGTGCCAGTAGTAACGACTTAGAAGAGACCCAGTACTTC
TRBJ1-2 . TRBV20-1 once CSARHPGRTGNYGYTF TGCAGTGCTAGACACCCCGGGAGAACGGGGAACTATGGCTACACCTTC
TRBJ2-7 TRBD1 TRBV30 . CAWRKGQGNYEQYF TGTGCCTGGAGAAAAGGACAGGGTAACTACGAGCAGTACTTC
TRBJ2-3 TRBD2 TRBV12-3/TRBV12-4 many CASSFLGGSTDTQYF TGTGCCAGCAGTTTTCTGGGGGGGAGCACAGATACGCAGTATTTT
TRBJ1-5 . TRBV29-1 . CSVSQGDQPQHF TGCAGCGTAAGTCAGGGAGATCAGCCCCAGCATTTT
TRBJ1-1 . TRBV6-2/TRBV6-3 . CASSLTGGPEAFF TGTGCCAGCAGCCTTACGGGGGGTCCTGAAGCTTTCTTT
TRBJ1-5 . TRBV27 few CASSLSGGYSNQPQHF TGTGCCAGCAGTTTATCGGGGGGTTATAGCAATCAGCCCCAGCATTTT
TRBJ2-4 TRBD2 TRBV2 few CASLGVAVAGGEQYF TGTGCCAGCTTAGGGGTTGCGGTAGCGGGAGGTGAGCAGTACTTC
TRBJ2-5 TRBD1 TRBV7-8 . CASSPRGTGIFETQYF TGTGCCAGCAGCCCGCGAGGGACAGGGATTTTTGAGACCCAGTACTTC
TRBJ2-1 . TRBV30 few CAWRGGGDNEQFF TGTGCCTGGAGAGGAGGGGGGGACAATGAGCAGTTCTTC
TRBJ2-3 . TRBV20-1 . CSARGGRGSADTQYF TGCAGTGCTAGAGGGGGGCGGGGGTCGGCAGATACGCAGTATTTT
TRBJ2-7 . TRBV28 . CASKLQGGEQYF TGTGCCAGCAAGTTACAGGGAGGCGAGCAGTACTTC
TRBJ1-2 . TRBV28 . CASSLNPSGYGYTF TGTGCCAGCAGTTTAAACCCGTCGGGCTATGGCTACACCTTC
TRBJ1-4 . TRBV3-1 few CASSQSNLGEKLFF TGTGCCAGCAGCCAAAGTAACCTAGGAGAAAAACTGTTTTTT
TRBJ1-1 TRBD1 TRBV25-1 . CASSEGQGFFAFF TGTGCCAGCAGTGAGGGACAGGGGTTTTTCGCTTTCTTT
TRBJ2-3 . TRBV9 . CASSELAYSTDTQYF TGTGCCAGCAGCGAACTAGCTTATAGCACAGATACGCAGTATTTT
TRBJ1-2 TRBD1 TRBV11-2 . CASSYSLGTGDYGYTF TGTGCCAGCAGCTATAGCCTCGGGACAGGGGACTATGGCTACACCTTC
TRBJ2-1 . TRBV20-1 few CSAIGGGPRGNEQFF TGCAGTGCAATTGGGGGGGGCCCCAGGGGCAATGAGCAGTTCTTC